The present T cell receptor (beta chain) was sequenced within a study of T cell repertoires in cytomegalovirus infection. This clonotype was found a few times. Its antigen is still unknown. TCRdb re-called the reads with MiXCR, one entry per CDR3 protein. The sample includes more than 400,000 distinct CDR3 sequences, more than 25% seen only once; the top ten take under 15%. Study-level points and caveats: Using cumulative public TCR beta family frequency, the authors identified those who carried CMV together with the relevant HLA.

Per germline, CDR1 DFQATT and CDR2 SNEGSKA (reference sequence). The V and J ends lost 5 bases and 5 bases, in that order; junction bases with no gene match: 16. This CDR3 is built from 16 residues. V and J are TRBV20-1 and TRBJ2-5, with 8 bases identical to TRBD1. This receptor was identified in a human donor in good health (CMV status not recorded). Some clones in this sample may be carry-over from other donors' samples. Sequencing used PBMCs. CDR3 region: CSAGQGLGGNSETQYF. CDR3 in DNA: TGCAGTGCTGGACAGGGACTTGGAGGCAATAGTGAGACCCAGTACTTC.